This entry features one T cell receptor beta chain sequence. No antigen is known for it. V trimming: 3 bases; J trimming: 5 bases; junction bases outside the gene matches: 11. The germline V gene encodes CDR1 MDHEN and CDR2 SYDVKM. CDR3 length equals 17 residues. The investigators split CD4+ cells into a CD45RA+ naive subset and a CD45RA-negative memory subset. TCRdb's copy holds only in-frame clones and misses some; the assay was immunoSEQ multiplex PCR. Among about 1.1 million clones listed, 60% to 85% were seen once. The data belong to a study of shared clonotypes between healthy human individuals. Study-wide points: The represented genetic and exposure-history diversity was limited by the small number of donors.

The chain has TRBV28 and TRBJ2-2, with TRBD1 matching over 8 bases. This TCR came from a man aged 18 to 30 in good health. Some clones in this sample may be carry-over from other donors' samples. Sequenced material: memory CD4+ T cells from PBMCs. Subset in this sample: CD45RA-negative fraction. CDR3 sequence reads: CASSLPRGTGETGELFF. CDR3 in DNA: TGTGCCAGCAGTTTGCCCCGAGGGACAGGAGAGACCGGGGAGCTGTTTTTT.